This TCR beta chain was sequenced for a study of blood T cell repertoires in COVID-19. V shed 2 bases and J shed 2 bases, with 9 bases lying between them. The CDR3 is made up of 14 amino acids. Germline V gene sequence: CDR1 KGHSH, CDR2 LQKENI. For this clone: The same CDR3 is also encoded by other DNA sequences in this sample.

Clones were read by immunoSEQ multiplex PCR, and TCRdb kept only the in-frame ones, dropping some. The data show 330,000 or so clones, more than 85% seen once. This receptor was taken from a woman between 25 and 40 years old who had recovered from COVID-19. J is TRBJ1-1 and V is TRBV18; D perhaps matches TRBD1 (5 bases). Sequencing input: PBMCs or T cells enriched from blood (not recorded which). CDR3 amino acids: CASSPGAGNTEAFF. The CDR3 nucleotides are TGTGCCAGCTCACCAGGGGCAGGCAACACTGAAGCTTTCTTT.